The clone carrying this TCR beta chain was seen at least ten times. What it recognizes is unknown. Arm-PCR with iRepertoire HTBI primers amplified the CDR3 regions for these TCR beta libraries. Each CDR3 protein gets one entry after TCRdb re-called the multiplex PCR reads with MiXCR. Seen here are approximately 400,000 distinct CDR3 sequences, 20% to 25% observed once, and the top ten hold 25% to 30%. Sample time point: persistent/refractory GD, antithyroid drugs over 5 years with positive TRAb. Making the TCR library involved RNA that had been extracted from PBMCs. The data stem from a study of regulatory T cells in long-lasting Graves disease. Study-wide points: Sharing of public clonotypes was greater in persistent patients (2,741) than in new patients (about 970). TRBV28, TRBJ1-2 and TRBJ2-5 were favored in persistent disease. Compared with new cases, persistent Graves' patients showed reduced TCR diversity. Analysis covered peripheral blood alone, not thyroid tissue.

The length of the CDR3 is 12 residues. V was trimmed by 5 bases and J by 3 bases, leaving 11 bases between them. Germline CDR1 DFQATT, CDR2 SNEGSKA (reference sequence). The sample consisted of peripheral blood mononuclear cells (PBMCs), taken when the disease was refractory, from a patient treated with antithyroid drugs. The clonotype was recovered from a woman in her thirties or forties with Graves disease. V gene TRBV20-1 combines with J gene TRBJ2-7; perhaps TRBD1 as D (6 bases). The DNA of the CDR3 is TGCAGTGCTCCCCTAGGGGGCTACGAGCAGTACTTC. It specifies CSAPLGGYEQYF.